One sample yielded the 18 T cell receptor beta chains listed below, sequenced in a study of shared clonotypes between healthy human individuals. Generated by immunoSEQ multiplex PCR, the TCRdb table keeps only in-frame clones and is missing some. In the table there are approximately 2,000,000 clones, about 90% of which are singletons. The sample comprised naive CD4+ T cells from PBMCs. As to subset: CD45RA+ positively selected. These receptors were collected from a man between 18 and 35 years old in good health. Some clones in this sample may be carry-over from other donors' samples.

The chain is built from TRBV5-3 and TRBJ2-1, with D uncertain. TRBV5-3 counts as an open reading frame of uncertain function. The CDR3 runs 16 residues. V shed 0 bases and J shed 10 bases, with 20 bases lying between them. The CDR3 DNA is TGTGCCAGAAGCTTGGCCGTGGCAGTTGCTTCTTACGAGCAGTTCTTC. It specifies CARSLAVAVASYEQFF.

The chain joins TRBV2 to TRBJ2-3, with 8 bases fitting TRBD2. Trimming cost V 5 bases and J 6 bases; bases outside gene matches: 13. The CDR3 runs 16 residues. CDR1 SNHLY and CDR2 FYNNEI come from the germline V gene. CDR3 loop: CASSTTSGAPVDTQYF. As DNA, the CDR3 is TGTGCCAGCAGTACCACTAGCGGCGCCCCTGTGGATACGCAGTATTTT.

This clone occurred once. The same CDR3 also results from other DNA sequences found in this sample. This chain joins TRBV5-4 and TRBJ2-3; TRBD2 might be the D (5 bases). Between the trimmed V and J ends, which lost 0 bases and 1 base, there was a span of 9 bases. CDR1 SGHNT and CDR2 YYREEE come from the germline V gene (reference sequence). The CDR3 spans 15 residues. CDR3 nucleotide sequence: TGTGCCAGCAGCTTGGGGGGAGTGGGCACAGATACGCAGTATTTT. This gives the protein CASSLGGVGTDTQYF. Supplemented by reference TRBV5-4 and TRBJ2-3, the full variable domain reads ETGVTQSPTHLIKTRGQQVTLRCSSQSGHNTVSWYQQALGQGPQFIFQYYREEENGRGNFPPRFSGLQFPNYSSELNVNALELDDSALYLCASSLGGVGTDTQYFGPGTRLTVL.

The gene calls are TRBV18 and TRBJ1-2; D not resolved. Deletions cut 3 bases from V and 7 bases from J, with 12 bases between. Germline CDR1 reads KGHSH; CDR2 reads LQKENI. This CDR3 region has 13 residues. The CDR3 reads CASSPGQSLGYTF. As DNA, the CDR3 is TGTGCCAGCTCACCGGGTCAATCGCTTGGCTACACCTTC.

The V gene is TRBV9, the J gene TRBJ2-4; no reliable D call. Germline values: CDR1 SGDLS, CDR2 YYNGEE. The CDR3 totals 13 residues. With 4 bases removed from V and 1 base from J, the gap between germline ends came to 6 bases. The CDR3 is CASSPVAKNIQYF. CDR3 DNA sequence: TGTGCCAGCAGCCCCGTGGCCAAAAACATTCAGTACTTC.

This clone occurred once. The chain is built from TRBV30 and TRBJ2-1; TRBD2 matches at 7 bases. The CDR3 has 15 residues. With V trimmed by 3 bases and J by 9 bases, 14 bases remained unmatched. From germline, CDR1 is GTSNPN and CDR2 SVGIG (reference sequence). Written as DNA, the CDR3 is TGTGCCTGGAGGGTACAGAGGCGGGAGTTTCGTGAGCAGTTCTTC. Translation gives CAWRVQRREFREQFF.

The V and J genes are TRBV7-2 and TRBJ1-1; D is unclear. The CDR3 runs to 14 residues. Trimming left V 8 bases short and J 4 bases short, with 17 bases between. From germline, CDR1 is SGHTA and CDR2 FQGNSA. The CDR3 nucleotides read TGTGCCAGCGGTGAATTACAACGGCGCACTGAAGCTTTCTTT. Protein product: CASGELQRRTEAFF.

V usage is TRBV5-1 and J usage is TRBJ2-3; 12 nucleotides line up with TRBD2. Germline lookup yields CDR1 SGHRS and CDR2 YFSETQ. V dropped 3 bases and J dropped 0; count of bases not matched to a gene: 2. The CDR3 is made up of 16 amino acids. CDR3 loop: CASSYLAGGSTDTQYF. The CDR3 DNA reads TGCGCCAGCAGCTACCTAGCGGGAGGGAGCACAGATACGCAGTATTTT.

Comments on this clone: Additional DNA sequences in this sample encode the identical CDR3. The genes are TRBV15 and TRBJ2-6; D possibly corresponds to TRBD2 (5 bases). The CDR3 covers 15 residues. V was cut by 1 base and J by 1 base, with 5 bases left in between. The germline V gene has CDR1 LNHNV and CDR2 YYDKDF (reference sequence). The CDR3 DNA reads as TGTGCCACCAGCAGAGGCGGGTCTGGGGCCAACGTCCTGACTTTC. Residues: CATSRGGSGANVLTF.

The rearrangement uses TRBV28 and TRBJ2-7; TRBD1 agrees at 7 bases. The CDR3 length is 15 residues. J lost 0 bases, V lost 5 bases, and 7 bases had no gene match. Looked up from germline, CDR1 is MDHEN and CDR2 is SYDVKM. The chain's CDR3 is CASSPPGQTSYEQYF. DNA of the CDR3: TGTGCCAGCAGTCCTCCGGGACAGACCTCCTACGAGCAGTACTTC. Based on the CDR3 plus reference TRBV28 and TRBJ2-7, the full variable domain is DVKVTQSSRYLVKRTGEKVFLECVQDMDHENMFWYRQDPGLGLRLIYFSYDVKMKEKGDIPEGYSVSREKKERFSLILESASTNQTSMYLCASSPPGQTSYEQYFGPGTRLTVT.

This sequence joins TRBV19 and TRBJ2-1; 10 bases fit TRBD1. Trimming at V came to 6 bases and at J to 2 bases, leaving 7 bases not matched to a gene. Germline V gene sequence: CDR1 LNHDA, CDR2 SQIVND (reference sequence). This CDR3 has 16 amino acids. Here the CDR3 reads CASSFRDRGAYNEQFF. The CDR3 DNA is TGTGCCAGTAGCTTCCGGGACAGGGGCGCCTACAATGAGCAGTTCTTC.

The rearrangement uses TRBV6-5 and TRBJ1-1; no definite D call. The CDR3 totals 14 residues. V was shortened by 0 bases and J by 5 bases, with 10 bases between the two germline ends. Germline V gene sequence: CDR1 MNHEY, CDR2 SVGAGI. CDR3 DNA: TGTGCCAGCAGTTACTCTAGGGCTTGGACTGAAGCTTTCTTT. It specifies CASSYSRAWTEAFF.

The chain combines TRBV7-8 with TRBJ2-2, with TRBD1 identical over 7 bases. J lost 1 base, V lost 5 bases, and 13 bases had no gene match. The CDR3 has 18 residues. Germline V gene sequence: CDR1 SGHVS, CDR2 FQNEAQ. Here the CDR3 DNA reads TGTGCCAGCAGCCAGCGCGGCAGGGGGTTTGTGAACACCGGGGAGCTGTTTTTT. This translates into CASSQRGRGFVNTGELFF. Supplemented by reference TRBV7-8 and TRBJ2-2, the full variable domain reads GAGVSQSPRYKVAKRGQDVALRCDPISGHVSLFWYQQALGQGPEFLTYFQNEAQLDKSGLPSDRFFAERPEGSVSTLKIQRTQQEDSAVYLCASSQRGRGFVNTGELFFGEGSRLTVL.

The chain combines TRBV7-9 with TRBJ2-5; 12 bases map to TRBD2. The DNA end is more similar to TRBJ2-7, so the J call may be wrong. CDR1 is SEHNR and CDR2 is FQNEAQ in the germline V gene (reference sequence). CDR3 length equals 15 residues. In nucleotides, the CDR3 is TGTGCCAGCAGCCTAACTAGCGGGAGGATCAACGAGCAGTACTTC. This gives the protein CASSLTSGRINEQYF.

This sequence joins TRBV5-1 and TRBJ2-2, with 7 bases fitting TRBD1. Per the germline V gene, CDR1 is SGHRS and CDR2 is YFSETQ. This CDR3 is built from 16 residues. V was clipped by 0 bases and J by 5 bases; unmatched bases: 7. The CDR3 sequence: CASSLEGAIRTGELFF. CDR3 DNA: TGCGCCAGCAGCTTGGAGGGGGCGATCAGGACCGGGGAGCTGTTTTTT.

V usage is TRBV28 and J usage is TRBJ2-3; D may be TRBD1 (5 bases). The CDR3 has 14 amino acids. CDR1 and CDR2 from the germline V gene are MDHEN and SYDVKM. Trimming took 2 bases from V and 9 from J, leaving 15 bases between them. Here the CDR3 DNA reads TGTGCCAGCAGTTTAGGCCCTACAGGAGACACGCAGTATTTT. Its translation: CASSLGPTGDTQYF.

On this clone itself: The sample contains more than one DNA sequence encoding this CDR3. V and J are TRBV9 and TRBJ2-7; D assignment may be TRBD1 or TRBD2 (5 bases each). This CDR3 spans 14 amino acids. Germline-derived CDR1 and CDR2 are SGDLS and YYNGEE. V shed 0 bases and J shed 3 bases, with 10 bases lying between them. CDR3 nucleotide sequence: TGTGCCAGCAGCGTAGGTGGGGGTAACTACGAGCAGTACTTC. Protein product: CASSVGGGNYEQYF.

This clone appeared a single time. The CDR3 protein is CASSSRQSSGNTIYF. CDR3 nucleotide sequence: TGTGCCAGCAGCTCCCGACAATCCTCTGGAAACACCATATATTTT. The chain recombines TRBV7-8 with TRBJ1-3, with D uncertain. V lost 4 bases to trimming and J lost 0 bases, with 10 bases between them. This CDR3 has 15 amino acids. Germline loops: CDR1 SGHVS, CDR2 FQNEAQ.